This entry concerns a single T cell receptor beta chain. Its antigen is currently not known. No much larger clonotype is one base removed from it; base qualities were not supplied. The data derive from a study of blood T cells in healthy people across ages (dated by TCRdb to 2013 to 2016). For context, the study as a whole: Template switching captured roughly one uniquely barcoded TCR beta cDNA molecule per two T cells in model experiments. The study measured age-related changes in TCR beta repertoire diversity using deep sequencing normalized with unique cDNA molecular identifiers. The donors were split into four age groups: young (average 16 years), middle-aged (roughly 40), aged (over 55) and long-lived (about 82). For two donors (one aged 18 to 30 and one aged 80 or older), the study analyzed two additional independent replicas of 1 million unique cDNA reads from the same blood draw.

Receptor amplification or capture employed 5' RACE. Sequencing took place on an Illumina HiSeq 2500. A second roughly 6 to 11 cycle PCR used a sample-barcoded 5' primer and a J-beta primer mix. A unique molecular identifier was introduced onto each TCR beta cDNA molecule by a template-switch 5' adaptor carrying 12 random nucleotides. Each sample yielded at least 2.5 million CDR3-containing paired-end reads. The Mint cDNA synthesis kit, primed by a TRBC-specific oligonucleotide, was used to synthesize first-strand cDNA from all RNA. All cDNA was treated with uracil-DNA glycosylase and then went through a first 18-cycle PCR with the universal primers M1SS and BC2_uni_R. In the source study's methods: Each sample was normalized by randomly selecting 1 million high-quality reads, each carrying a distinct molecular identifier. Reads with shared molecular identifiers were discarded instead of being binned into consensus sequences. MiTCR, run with a Q25 quality threshold and the strictest error-elimination algorithm, handled CDR3 identification, clonotype clustering and error correction. A nonparametric unseen species model using Euler transformation provided a lower-bound estimate of total TCR beta diversity. Through fastp at Q25 and MiXCR, TCRdb rebuilt clones from the public reads, retaining in-frame beta chains. Each CDR3 protein appears once, grouped with its most common genes and DNA. The V and J calls follow TCRdb's processing rather than the paper's. Across this sample there are about 1 million distinct CDR3 sequences, with approximately 25% seen only once. The top ten constitute around 0.75% of the sample.

The donors were some 39 Caucasian individuals from Russia, aged about 6 to 95 years, who were systemically healthy. Each donor gave roughly 11 milliliters of peripheral blood, drawn into EDTA-treated Vacutainer tubes. Ficoll-Paque density-gradient centrifugation was used to isolate PBMCs, with at least 6.5 million obtained per sample. Total RNA was extracted from PBMCs with Trizol reagent, with at least 6 micrograms obtained per sample. The percentages of naive CD45RAhigh/CD27high T cells were determined by flow cytometry on a PBMC aliquot from every donor. From the cysteine through the phenylalanine, the CDR3 covers 17 amino acids. The sequence is cut down to CDR3 DNA, 51 bases in frame from base 1. The germline V and J ends show losses of 4 bases and 5 bases respectively, and no gene match explains 16 bases of the junction. The germline V gene supplies CDR1 SGHRS and CDR2 YFSETQ. The study at large found these results: As age increased, observed TCR beta diversity per million T cells dropped in a roughly linear way, and a significant reduction was already evident by age around 41. There was a strong correlation between observed TCR beta diversity and the percentage of naive T cells measured by flow cytometry. Because the CMV infection status of the donors was unknown, age-related changes in expanded clonotypes may potentially have been confounded. Estimates of total diversity based on one million sequenced T cells were regarded as lower bounds and as underestimates. Compared with the aged group, the long-lived group had more naive CD4+ T cells, fewer expanded clones and increased TCR diversity, suggesting age selection. Since profiling was done on bulk unsorted PBMCs, naive and antigen-experienced compartments could not be conclusively compared.

This sample also belongs to another study, concerning T cells of mothers and their children. From that second study: Nine systemically healthy Caucasian individuals, comprising three mothers and their six children, were included as donors. cDNA synthesis consumed the entire amount of extracted RNA, loaded at 1.5 ug RNA in each 15 ul reaction. In the second PCR, the M1S primer added sample barcodes and 2-4 random nucleotides. Each mother yielded over 10 million TCR beta CDR3 reads and each child a few million reads. TCR recombination output is similarly shaped by thymic selection in related and unrelated pairs, with a minor effect exerted by inherited differences. Normalized repertoire overlap in related mother-child pairs was always slightly higher than in unrelated mother-child pairs, but the difference was never significant. No persistent microchimeric T cell clones were detected, at a sensitivity of approximately 110 clones per million clonotypes. The study used deep NGS to compare TCR beta repertoires of mothers and children, seeking features distinguishing related mother-child pairs from unrelated individuals. The mean age was about 38 +/- 4 years for the mothers and approximately 11 +/- 4 years for the children. Libraries were sequenced on Illumina HiSeq 2000 with 100+100 nt paired-end reads after adapter ligation with NEBNext reagents. To prevent cross-contamination, the mother and child libraries were prepared a month apart and were sequenced in separate runs. For each donor, between about 450,000 and 2,300,000 distinct TCR beta clonotypes were identified. Naive TCR beta clonotypes were estimated from low-frequency clonotypes matched to each donor's FACS-determined naive share, without sorting.

The source of this sequence is a girl between 2 and 10 years old in good health. Sequenced input: blood. The chain employs TRBV5-1 and TRBJ2-5, with 8 bases matching TRBD2. The CDR3 has the sequence CASSEYGAGAVGETQYF. In nucleotide form, the sequence is TGCGCCAGCAGCGAATACGGAGCGGGAGCAGTGGGGGAGACCCAGTACTTC.